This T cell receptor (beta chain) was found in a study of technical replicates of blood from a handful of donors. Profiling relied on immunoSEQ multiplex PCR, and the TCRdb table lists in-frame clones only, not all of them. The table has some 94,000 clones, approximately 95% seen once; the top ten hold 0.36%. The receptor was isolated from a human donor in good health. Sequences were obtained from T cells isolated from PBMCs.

The CDR3 DNA reads as TGTGCCAGCAGCCCGCCCGGACTAGCGGGAGGTTATACGCAGTATTTT. Encoded protein: CASSPPGLAGGYTQYF. V gene TRBV11-2 combines with J gene TRBJ2-3; 14 nucleotides align to TRBD2. Per the germline V gene, CDR1 is SGHAT and CDR2 is FQNNGV. This CDR3 contains 16 residues. V dropped 5 bases and J dropped 7; count of bases not matched to a gene: 8.